These T cell receptor beta chains were read from a single sample in a study of cytomegalovirus exposure and HLA in healthy donors. Using immunoSEQ multiplex PCR, the repertoire was profiled, and TCRdb retains in-frame clones only, with some absent. Of about 180,000 clones in the sample, around 85% were seen once. Sequenced input: PBMCs. These TCRs come from a man between 18 and 35 years old in good health and CMV-seropositive. The CDR3 runs from the conserved cysteine through the conserved F or W. A D gene is named only where the DNA matches it firmly. Expanded clones get a size class; other rows say once, few or many, or leave the size out.

J gene | clone size | CDR3 length | D gene | V gene | CDR3 DNA | CDR3 protein
TRBJ2-5 | NA | 12 | NA | TRBV2 | TGTGCCAGCAGTGACAGAGGGGAGACCCAGTACTTC | CASSDRGETQYF
TRBJ1-1 | NA | 16 | NA | TRBV27 | TGTGCCAGCAGTCCGTTGAGAACCCGCGGGAACACTGAAGCTTTCTTT | CASSPLRTRGNTEAFF
TRBJ2-3 | NA | 14 | TRBD2 | TRBV5-1 | TGCGCCAGCAGCTTTAGCGGGGCCACAGATACGCAGTATTTT | CASSFSGATDTQYF
TRBJ1-1 | NA | 17 | NA | TRBV28 | TGTGCCAGCAGTCTCCGTCCGGTTACAGGGAGGGACACTGAAGCTTTCTTT | CASSLRPVTGRDTEAFF
TRBJ2-1 | NA | 15 | TRBD2 | TRBV2 | TGTGCCAGCAGTGAAGTAGCGGGAGGCCCCAATGAGCAGTTCTTC | CASSEVAGGPNEQFF
TRBJ2-2 | few | 15 | NA | TRBV7-8 | TGTGCCAGCCGAGAGGCCCAGCGTAACACCGGGGAGCTGTTTTTT | CASREAQRNTGELFF
TRBJ2-7 | few | 13 | NA | TRBV15 | TGTGCCACCAGCAGAGATTCAGGCTACGAGCAGTACTTC | CATSRDSGYEQYF
TRBJ2-1 | NA | 15 | NA | TRBV6-5 | TGTGCCAGCAGTTATTCGCAGACAATAGTCAATGAGCAGTTCTTC | CASSYSQTIVNEQFF
TRBJ2-1 | NA | 15 | NA | TRBV4-1 | TGCGCCAGCAGCCCCTTTCCGCTAGGTCGCAATGAGCAGTTCTTC | CASSPFPLGRNEQFF
TRBJ2-7 | NA | 14 | NA | TRBV4-1 | TGCGCCAGCAGCCAAGGAGGTAATTCCTACGAGCAGTACTTC | CASSQGGNSYEQYF
TRBJ2-7 | few | 13 | TRBD1 | TRBV28 | TGTGCCAGCAGTTTGGACAGGGTTAACGAGCAGTACTTC | CASSLDRVNEQYF
TRBJ2-4 | NA | 16 | NA | TRBV5-1 | TGCGCCAGCAGCTTGGAGACAGGGAGGGCCAAAAACATTCAGTACTTC | CASSLETGRAKNIQYF
TRBJ2-6 | NA | 12 | NA | TRBV29-1 | TGCAGCGTCCTCCCTAGCGCCAACGTCCTGACTTTC | CSVLPSANVLTF
TRBJ2-1 | NA | 13 | TRBD2 | TRBV2 | TGTGCCAGCAGCCCGGGACTAGATGATGAGCAGTTCTTC | CASSPGLDDEQFF
TRBJ1-1 | NA | 14 | NA | TRBV27 | TGTGCCAGCAGTTTAAGGGGCGTGAACACTGAAGCTTTCTTT | CASSLRGVNTEAFF
TRBJ2-2 | NA | 16 | TRBD2 | TRBV5-6 | TGTGCCAGCAGCTTGGGACTAGCGGGGAACACCGGGGAGCTGTTTTTT | CASSLGLAGNTGELFF
TRBJ2-7 | NA | 13 | TRBD2 | TRBV30 | TGTGCCTGGAGTCGGGGGGGAAGGAACGAGCAGTACTTC | CAWSRGGRNEQYF
TRBJ2-1 | NA | 15 | NA | TRBV6-5 | TGTGCCAGCAGCGGGTGGAGCGGGTCGTACAATGAGCAGTTCTTC | CASSGWSGSYNEQFF